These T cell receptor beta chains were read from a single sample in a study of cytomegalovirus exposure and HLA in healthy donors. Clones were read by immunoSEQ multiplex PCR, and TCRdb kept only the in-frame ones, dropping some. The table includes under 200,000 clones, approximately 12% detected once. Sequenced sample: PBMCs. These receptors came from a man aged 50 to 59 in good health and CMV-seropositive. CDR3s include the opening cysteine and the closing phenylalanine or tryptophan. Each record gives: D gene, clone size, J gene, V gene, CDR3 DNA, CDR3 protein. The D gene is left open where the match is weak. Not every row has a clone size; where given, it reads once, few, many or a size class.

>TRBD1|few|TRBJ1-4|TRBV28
TGTGCCAGCAGTTCCAATCGACAGGGAGTTCGGGAAAAACTGTTTTTT
CASSSNRQGVREKLFF
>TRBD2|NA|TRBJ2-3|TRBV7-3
TGTGCCAGCAGCCCCCAAGTAGGGCTAGCGGGGGGGCCCGGGTCGCAGTATTTT
CASSPQVGLAGGPGSQYF
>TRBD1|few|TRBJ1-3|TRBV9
TGTGCCGGCAGCCCGGGGACAGGGGTTGGAAACACCATATATTTT
CAGSPGTGVGNTIYF
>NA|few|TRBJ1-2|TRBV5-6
TGTGCCAGCAGCTCCCCGGGAGGGAGGAGTTTCTATGGCTACACCTTC
CASSSPGGRSFYGYTF
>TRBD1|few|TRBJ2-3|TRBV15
TGTGCCACCAGCGGACAAAAAGGGACAGGGGTGGAAGATACGCAGTATTTT
CATSGQKGTGVEDTQYF
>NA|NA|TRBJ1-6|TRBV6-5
TGTGCCAGCAGTTACTTCGAGAATAATTCACCCCTCCACTTT
CASSYFENNSPLHF
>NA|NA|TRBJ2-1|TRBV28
TGTGCCAGCAGTTTGGGAGGATCGCGGGGTGGTGAGCAGTTCTTC
CASSLGGSRGGEQFF
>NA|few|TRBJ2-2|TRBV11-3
TGTGCCAGCAGCCGCGACTCGATTCCGAACACCGGGGAGCTGTTTTTT
CASSRDSIPNTGELFF
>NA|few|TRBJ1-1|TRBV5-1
TGCGCCAGCAGCTTGGCACAGATGAACACTGAAGCTTTCTTT
CASSLAQMNTEAFF
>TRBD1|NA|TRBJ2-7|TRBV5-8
TGTGCCAGCAGCTTGGCCGGGACAGGGTCCTACGAGCAGTACTTC
CASSLAGTGSYEQYF
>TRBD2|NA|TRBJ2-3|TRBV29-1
TGCAGCGTTGGGCGCGGGGGGACAATAGGCACAGATACGCAGTATTTT
CSVGRGGTIGTDTQYF
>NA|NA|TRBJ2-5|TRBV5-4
TGTGCCAGCAGCTATGGACAGCAAGAGACCCAGTACTTC
CASSYGQQETQYF
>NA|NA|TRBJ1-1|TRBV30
TGTGCCTGGAGTTCGCACGGGGGCACTGAAGCTTTCTTT
CAWSSHGGTEAFF
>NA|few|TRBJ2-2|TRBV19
TGTGCCAGTAGGGTACAGGACAACACCGGGGAGCTGTTTTTT
CASRVQDNTGELFF
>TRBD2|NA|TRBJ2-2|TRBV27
TGTGCCAGCAGAGGACTAGCGGTAAACACCGGGGAGCTGTTTTTT
CASRGLAVNTGELFF
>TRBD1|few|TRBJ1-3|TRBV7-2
TGTGCCAGCAGCCCCGAGGGGGCGTACTCTGGAAACACCATATATTTT
CASSPEGAYSGNTIYF
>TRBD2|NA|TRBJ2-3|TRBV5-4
TGTGCCAGCAGCTTGACTAGCGGGTACACAGATACGCAATATTTT
CASSLTSGYTDTQYF
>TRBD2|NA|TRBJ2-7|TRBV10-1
TGCGCCAGCGTCAGCGGGGGGGTCAGCTCCTACGAGCAGTACTTC
CASVSGGVSSYEQYF
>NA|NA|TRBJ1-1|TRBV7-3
TGTGCCAGCAGCTTATTGGGAGGGCAGCTGGTGAACACTGAAGCTTTCTTT
CASSLLGGQLVNTEAFF
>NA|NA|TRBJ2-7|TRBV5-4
TGTGCCAGCAGTCAAGGGGGATCGTCGGGTTACGAGCAGTACTTC
CASSQGGSSGYEQYF
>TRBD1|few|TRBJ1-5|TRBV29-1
TGCAGCGTTGAAAACGGGCAGGGGGGACGTATGGGCAATCAGCCCCAGCATTTT
CSVENGQGGRMGNQPQHF
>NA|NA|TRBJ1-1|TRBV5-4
TGTGCCAGCAGCTTGGGACTAACTGAAGCTTTCTTT
CASSLGLTEAFF
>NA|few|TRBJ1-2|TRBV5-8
TGTGCCAGCAGCTTGGGAAGGGGCGTGAACTATGGCTACACCTTC
CASSLGRGVNYGYTF
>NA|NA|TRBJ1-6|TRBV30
TGTGCCTGGAATACACAAGCCCTAGGTTCACCCCTCCACTTT
CAWNTQALGSPLHF
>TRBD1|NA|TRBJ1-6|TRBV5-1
TGCGCCAGCAGACCCCTTACAGGGGCGAATTCACCCCTCCACTTT
CASRPLTGANSPLHF
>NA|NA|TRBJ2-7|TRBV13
TGTGCCAGCAGACCCCCAGGGCGGTACTACGAGCAGTACTTC
CASRPPGRYYEQYF
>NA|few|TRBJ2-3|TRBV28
TGTGCCAGCAGTGTCGGGGGTAGCACAGATACGCAGTATTTT
CASSVGGSTDTQYF
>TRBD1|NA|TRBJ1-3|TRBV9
TGTGCCAGCAGCGGGGGACAGGGGGCGAGGGACACCATATATTTT
CASSGGQGARDTIYF
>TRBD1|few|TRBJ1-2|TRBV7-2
TGTGCCAGCAGCTTGGGGGACAGGGTCTATGGCTACACCTTC
CASSLGDRVYGYTF
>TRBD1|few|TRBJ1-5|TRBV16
TGTGCCAGCAGCGCTAGGGGGCGGAATCAGCCCCAGCATTTT
CASSARGRNQPQHF
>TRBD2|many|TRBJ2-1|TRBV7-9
TGTGCCAGCAGCTCACGGGGGGGGCCGGGTGAGCAGTTCTTC
CASSSRGGPGEQFF
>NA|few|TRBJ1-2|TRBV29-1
TGCAGCGGGACAGTTTCTAACTATGGCTACACCTTC
CSGTVSNYGYTF
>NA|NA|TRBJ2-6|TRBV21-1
TGTGCCAGCAGCAGACTATGTGAGAGACTCTCGGATCGCTCTGGGGCCAACGTCCTGACTTTC
CASSRLCERLSDRSGANVLTF
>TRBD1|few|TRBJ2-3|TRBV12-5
TGTGCTAGTGGTTTGGGACAGGGGGGCGGAGATACGCAGTATTTT
CASGLGQGGGDTQYF
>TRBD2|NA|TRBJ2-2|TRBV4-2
TGTGCCAGCAGCCAAGGGGCAGCGGGGGGGCGGACCGGGGAGCTGTTTTTT
CASSQGAAGGRTGELFF
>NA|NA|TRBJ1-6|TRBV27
TGTGCCAGCAGTTTACGCGCAGGGGACAATTCACCCCTCCACTTT
CASSLRAGDNSPLHF
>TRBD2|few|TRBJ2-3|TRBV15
TGTGCCACCAGCAGAGAAGGACTAGAGCCGCAGTATTTT
CATSREGLEPQYF
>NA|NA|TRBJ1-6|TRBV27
TGTGCCAGTTCCAGGGAAGAGTTCTCACCCCTCCACTTT
CASSREEFSPLHF
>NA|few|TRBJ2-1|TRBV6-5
TGTGCCAGCAGTTACTCAGGGGCCTCGTACAATGAGCAGTTCTTC
CASSYSGASYNEQFF
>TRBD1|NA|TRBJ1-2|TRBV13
TGTGCCAGCAGCCAAAACCCCAGAACAGGGGGGTATGGCTACACCTTC
CASSQNPRTGGYGYTF
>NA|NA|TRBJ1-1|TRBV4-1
TGCGCCAGCAGCCAAGTTTACAGGGACACTGAAGCTTTCTTT
CASSQVYRDTEAFF